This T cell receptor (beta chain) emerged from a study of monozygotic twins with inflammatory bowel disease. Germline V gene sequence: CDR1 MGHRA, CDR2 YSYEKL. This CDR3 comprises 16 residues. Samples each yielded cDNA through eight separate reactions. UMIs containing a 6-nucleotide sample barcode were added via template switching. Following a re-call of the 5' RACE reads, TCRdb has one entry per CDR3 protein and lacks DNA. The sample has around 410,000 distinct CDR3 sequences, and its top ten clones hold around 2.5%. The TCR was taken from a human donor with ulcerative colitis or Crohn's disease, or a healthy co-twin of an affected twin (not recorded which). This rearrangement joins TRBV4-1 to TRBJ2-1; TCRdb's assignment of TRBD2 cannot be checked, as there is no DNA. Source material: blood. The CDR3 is CASSQDELAEGNEQFF.